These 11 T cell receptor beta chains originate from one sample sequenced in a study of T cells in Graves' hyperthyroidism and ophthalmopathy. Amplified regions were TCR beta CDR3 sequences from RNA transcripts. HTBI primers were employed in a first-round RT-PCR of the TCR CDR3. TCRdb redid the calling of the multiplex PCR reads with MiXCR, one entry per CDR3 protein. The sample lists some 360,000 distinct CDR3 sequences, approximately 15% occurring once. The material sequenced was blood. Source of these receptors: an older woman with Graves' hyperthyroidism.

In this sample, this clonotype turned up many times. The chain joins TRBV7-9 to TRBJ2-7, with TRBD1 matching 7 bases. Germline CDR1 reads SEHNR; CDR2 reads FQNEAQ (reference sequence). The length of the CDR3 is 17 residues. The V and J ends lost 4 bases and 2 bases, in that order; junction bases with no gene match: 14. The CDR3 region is CASSSTPYRGQTYEQYF. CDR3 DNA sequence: TGTGCCAGCAGCTCAACACCCTACAGGGGCCAGACCTACGAGCAGTACTTC.

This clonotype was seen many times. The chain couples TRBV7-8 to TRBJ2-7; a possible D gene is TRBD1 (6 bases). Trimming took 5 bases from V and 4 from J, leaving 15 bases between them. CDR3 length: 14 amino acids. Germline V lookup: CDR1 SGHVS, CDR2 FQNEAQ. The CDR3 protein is CASSPRGTTYEQYF. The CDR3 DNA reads TGTGCCAGCAGCCCGCGAGGGACAACATACGAGCAGTACTTC.

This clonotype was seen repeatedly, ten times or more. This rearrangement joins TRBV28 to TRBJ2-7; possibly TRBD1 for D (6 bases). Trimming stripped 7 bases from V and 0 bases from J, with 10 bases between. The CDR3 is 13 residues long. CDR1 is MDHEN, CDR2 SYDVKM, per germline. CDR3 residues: CASTLGGSYEQYF. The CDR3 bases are TGTGCCAGCACCTTAGGGGGCTCCTACGAGCAGTACTTC. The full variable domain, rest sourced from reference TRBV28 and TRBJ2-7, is DVKVTQSSRYLVKRTGEKVFLECVQDMDHENMFWYRQDPGLGLRLIYFSYDVKMKEKGDIPEGYSVSREKKERFSLILESASTNQTSMYLCASTLGGSYEQYFGPGTRLTVT.

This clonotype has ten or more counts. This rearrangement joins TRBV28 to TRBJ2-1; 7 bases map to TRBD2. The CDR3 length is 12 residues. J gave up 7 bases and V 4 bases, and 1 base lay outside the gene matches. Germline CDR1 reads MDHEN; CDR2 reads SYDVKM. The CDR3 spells CASSSLANEQFF. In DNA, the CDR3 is TGTGCCAGCAGTTCACTAGCGAATGAGCAGTTCTTC.

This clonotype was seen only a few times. The CDR3 is CASSRQTSGESDTQYF. For the CDR3, the DNA is TGTGCCAGCAGCCGCCAGACTAGCGGTGAATCAGATACGCAGTATTTT. The rearrangement joins TRBV5-4 to TRBJ2-3; 9 bases fit TRBD2. The CDR3 extends over 16 amino acids. The trim removed 4 bases at V and 4 bases at J, leaving 10 bases unmatched. Germline CDR1 reads SGHNT; CDR2 reads YYREEE (reference sequence).

The CDR3 region has the DNA TGTGCCAGCAGTCGGGACAGGGACTACGAGCAGTACTTC. This gives the protein CASSRDRDYEQYF. V usage is TRBV6-1 and J usage is TRBJ2-7, with 9 positions matching TRBD1. CDR1 is MNHNS and CDR2 is SASEGT in the germline V gene. The CDR3 sequence is 13 residues long. V shed 5 bases and J 3 bases; nucleotides not matched to a gene: 2.

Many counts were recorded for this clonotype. Here the CDR3 reads CAISEGRGGWNYGYTF. For the CDR3, the DNA is TGTGCCATCAGTGAAGGTCGGGGGGGGTGGAACTATGGCTACACCTTC. This sequence joins TRBV10-3 and TRBJ1-2; TRBD1 is a possible D gene (5 bases). Per germline, CDR1 ENHRY and CDR2 SYGVKD. V was clipped by 3 bases and J by 2 bases, with 16 bases between them. The CDR3 is 16 amino acids.

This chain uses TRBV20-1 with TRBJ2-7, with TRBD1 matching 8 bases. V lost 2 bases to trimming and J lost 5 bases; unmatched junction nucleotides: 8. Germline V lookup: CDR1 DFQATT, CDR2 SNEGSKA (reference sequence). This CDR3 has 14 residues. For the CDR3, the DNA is TGCAGTGCTAGACCCGGACAGGGAAGGAACGAGCAGTACTTC. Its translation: CSARPGQGRNEQYF.

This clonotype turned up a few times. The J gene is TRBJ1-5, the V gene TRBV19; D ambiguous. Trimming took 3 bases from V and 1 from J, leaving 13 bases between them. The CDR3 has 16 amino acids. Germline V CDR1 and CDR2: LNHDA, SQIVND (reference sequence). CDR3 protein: CASSMSGFPSNQPQHF. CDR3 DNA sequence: TGTGCCAGTAGTATGTCGGGGTTCCCGAGCAATCAGCCCCAGCATTTT.

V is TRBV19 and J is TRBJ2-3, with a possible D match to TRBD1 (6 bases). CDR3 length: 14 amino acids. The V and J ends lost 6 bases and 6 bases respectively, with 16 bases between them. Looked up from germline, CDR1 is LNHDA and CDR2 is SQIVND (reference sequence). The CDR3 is CASRTRGSADTQYF. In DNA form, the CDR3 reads TGTGCCAGTAGGACAAGGGGGAGTGCGGATACGCAGTATTTT.

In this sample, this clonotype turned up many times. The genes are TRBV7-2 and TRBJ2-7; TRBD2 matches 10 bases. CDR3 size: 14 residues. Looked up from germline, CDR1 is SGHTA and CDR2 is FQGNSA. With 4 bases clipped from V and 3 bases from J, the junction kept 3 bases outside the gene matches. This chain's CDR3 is CASSSGLARYEQYF. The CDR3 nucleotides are TGTGCCAGCAGCTCGGGACTAGCGCGCTACGAGCAGTACTTC.